This TCR beta chain was found in a study of T cells in Graves' hyperthyroidism and ophthalmopathy (dated by TCRdb to between 2018 and 2021). At the level of the whole study: Peripheral blood samples were taken at the time of initial diagnosis, prior to any treatment. Thyroid tissue and blood T-cell repertoires from about 6 Graves' hyperthyroidism patients were also compared in the study. According to the paper, TCR Vbeta CDR3 sequencing was carried out on over 130 peripheral blood samples, which came from under 50 ophthalmopathy, 80 or so hyperthyroidism and some 17 progressor patients. To identify TCR V-J signatures that set the groups apart, the researchers used a discovery cohort of 100 patients, made up of around 42 with Graves' ophthalmopathy and 55 to 65 with stable Graves' hyperthyroidism. Once sampling was done, hyperthyroidism patients were given methimazole at a starting dose of 30 mg daily, whereas ophthalmopathy patients were given high-dose intravenous methylprednisolone. The 100 discovery patients were divided at random into training and test sets in a 7:3 ratio. An independent validation cohort of fewer than 20 hyperthyroidism patients and about 15 patients who later progressed to ophthalmopathy tested prospective prediction of ophthalmopathy.

This clonotype was picked up a small number of times. No antigen is known for it. No qualities accompany the bases; no much larger clone lies one base away. The CDR3 has 15 amino acids, counting the end cysteine and phenylalanine. The retained sequence is limited to the CDR3, 45 bases, with the frame set at the first base. The junction shows trimming of 2 bases on V and 12 bases on J, and the gene matches do not reach 10 bases of it. CDR1 and CDR2 are drawn from the germline V gene (reference sequence): SEHNR, FQNEAQ. TCR beta CDR3 regions were amplified from RNA transcripts. The first round of RT-PCR for the TCR CDR3 was performed with the HTBI primer set and the Qiagen OneStep RT-PCR kit. A second multiplex PCR round built the libraries, followed by size selection and purification. The libraries were sequenced on an Illumina HiSeq2000 using paired-end 100 bp reads. As for how the authors treated the data: SOAPnuke was used to process the raw data, throwing out any read that contained adapters or uncalled bases, had a mean Phred below 15, or lacked an exact constant-primer or identifier match. COPE v1.2.5 was used to merge high-quality paired reads, and clonotypes were defined as unique nucleotide sequences. MiTCR v1.1 was used to align clonotypes to the IMGT TRBV, TRBD and TRBJ reference segments. The analysis included only V-J combinations with a frequency above 0.0001, which together covered about 99% of the repertoires. The TCS score was defined as the ratio of F50 (clonal expansion) to E x V (chaos), calculated using BLOSUM62-based TCRdist between CDR3 peptides within each V-J. Welch's t-statistics and random forest reduced some 510 V-J features to 10 to 15, which were used in a naive Bayes classifier (R e1071). TCRdb reprocessing: public reads trimmed at Q25 with fastp, clones called with MiXCR, in-frame beta chains kept. Rows are unified per CDR3 protein, each entry keeping the most common DNA and genes. In this record, the V and J calls reflect TCRdb's handling and not the investigators' own analysis. The sample data list roughly 740,000 distinct CDR3 sequences, and around 15% of these were observed just once. The ten largest clones add up to over 7.5% of the sample.

General findings and caveats noted by the study authors: Most expanded thyroid clonotypes (frequency above 0.001) were also detected in blood, suggesting blood repertoires may reflect thyroid immune responses. In validation, progression to ophthalmopathy was predicted by the model with more than 65% sensitivity and 72.22% specificity, a median of roughly six months before onset. A 13 V-J signature model separated ophthalmopathy from stable hyperthyroidism, with roughly 88% sensitivity and roughly 81% specificity in cross-validation and 80%/75% in testing. No statistical method was used to set the sample size in advance, and investigators knew the group allocation.

Stable Graves' hyperthyroidism was defined as no progression to ophthalmopathy during 18 months of follow-up. The hyperthyroidism patients were between 18 and 65 years old and newly diagnosed, with a disease duration of less than 2 months. Patients with uncontrolled infections, other autoimmune diseases, pregnancy or lactation were excluded. Clinical symptoms, serum thyroxine and TRAb, thyroid ultrasound, and orbital computed tomography formed the basis for the diagnoses. Ficoll-Paque density gradient centrifugation was used to isolate PBMCs from approximately 11 ml of fresh peripheral blood. Trizol reagent was used to extract total RNA, and RNA quality was then checked on an Agilent 2100 Bioanalyzer.

The source material was blood. The origin of this receptor is a man between 18 and 29 years old with Graves' hyperthyroidism. The chain was built from TRBV7-9 and TRBJ2-1; 10 nucleotides in the junction match TRBD2. The nucleotides read TGTGCCAGCAGCTTAACTTCTAGCGGGAGAGGTTGGCAGTTCTTC. The encoded protein is CASSLTSSGRGWQFF. The entire variable domain, with the stretches around the CDR3 drawn from the reference TRBV7-9 and TRBJ2-1 proteins, is DTGVSQNPRHKITKRGQNVTFRCDPISEHNRLYWYRQTLGQGPEFLTYFQNEAQLEKSRLLSDRFSAERPKGSFSTLEIQRTEQGDSAMYLCASSLTSSGRGWQFFGPGTRLTVL.